This TCR beta chain was recorded in a study of regulatory T cells in long-lasting Graves disease (dated by TCRdb to about 2021). As for the study more broadly: In the newly diagnosed Graves' disease group, patients had been taking antithyroid drugs for less than 3 months. This study used TCR sequencing and RNA sequencing of peripheral blood to compare persistent Graves' disease patients against newly diagnosed Graves' disease patients. The study was conducted in China and was registered as a clinical trial. TCR sequencing covered 13 persistent and about 20 newly diagnosed Graves' disease patients, some 33 samples in total. General conclusions and limits of the study: The authors noted that the small sample size was a limitation that may lower accuracy. Persistent disease showed preferential use of TRBV28, TRBJ1-2 and TRBJ2-5, whereas newly diagnosed disease favored TRBV20-1 and TRBJ2-1. Peripheral blood alone was examined, since thyroid tissue, which constituted the primary lesion, could not be accessed. Sequencing and analysis were limited to the TCR beta chain. More public clonotypes were shared among persistent patients (about 2,800) than among newly diagnosed patients (roughly 960). Persistent Graves' disease patients showed lower TCR Shannon entropy and fewer highly expanded clones than newly diagnosed patients, suggesting clonal expansion.

The sample's time point, from its label and the paper: newly diagnosed GD, antithyroid drugs for less than 3 months. For both TCR sequencing and RNA sequencing, RNA was extracted from PBMCs using TRIzol. The diagnosis of Graves' disease followed American Thyroid Association guidelines. Patients were recruited from an endocrinology department in Xi'an, China. Each patient gave about 8.1 milliliters of peripheral blood, collected in an EDTA anticoagulant tube. PBMCs were isolated by Ficoll Paque Plus density gradient separation without further T cell sorting. An Agilent 2100 Bioanalyzer and agarose gel were used to check RNA quality, while a NanoDrop 2000 measured RNA concentration. The CDR3 contains 16 residues, cysteine and phenylalanine counted. Only CDR3 DNA is held: 48 bases, read in frame from base 1. Cut back by 3 bases and 1 base, the V and J ends lie 16 bases apart. Taken from the germline V gene, the CDR1 and CDR2 loops are SGDLS and YYNGEE.

Receptor libraries were prepared by multiplex PCR. Sequencing was carried out with an Illumina HiSeq 4000. To build TCR beta libraries, CDR3 regions were amplified by Arm-PCR using iRepertoire HTBI primers. Before sequencing, the PCR products underwent gel purification. The authors' analysis ran thus. A total of roughly 65 TRBV and 14 TRBJ segments were identified across samples and were used for gene usage analysis of CDR3 amino acid clonotypes. Filtered high-quality paired reads were merged into contigs using COPE and FqMerger. BLAST was used to align contigs to the IMGT TRBV, TRBD and TRBJ reference genes, and CDR3 was defined following IMGT. Any clonotype with a frequency above 0.1% was classified as a highly expanded clone. Shannon entropy was used to measure repertoire diversity, and the Gini coefficient was used to measure V-J evenness. Public clonotypes were defined as clonotypes shared by more than one individual. In-frame beta chains were kept once TCRdb had trimmed the public reads at Q25 with fastp and called clones with MiXCR. CDR3 protein sequences are deduplicated, and each keeps its most common genes and DNA. What appears here as the V and J calls and clone size reflects TCRdb's work, not the paper's. Here the sample has around 460,000 distinct CDR3 sequences; around 15% occur a single time. The ten largest make up around a sixth of the sample.

This clonotype came up many times. Its antigen is still unknown. No much larger clone exists at a distance of one base, and base qualities are not known. The same sample was also used in a study of T cells in Graves' hyperthyroidism and ophthalmopathy. As the second publication notes: Stable Graves' hyperthyroidism was defined as the absence of progression to ophthalmopathy over 18 months of follow-up. Hyperthyroidism patients were newly diagnosed, had a disease duration of under 2 months, and were aged 18 to 65 years. Exclusion was applied to patients with uncontrolled infections, other autoimmune diseases, pregnancy or lactation. Diagnoses relied on clinical symptoms, serum thyroxine and TRAb, thyroid ultrasound and orbital computed tomography. For the first round of RT-PCR on the TCR CDR3, the HTBI primer set was used together with the Qiagen OneStep RT-PCR kit. Blood samples also contained most of the expanded thyroid clonotypes (frequency above 0.001), which suggests that blood repertoires may reflect thyroid immune responses. Ophthalmopathy was separated from stable hyperthyroidism by a 13 V-J signature model, with 87.88% sensitivity and approximately 84% specificity obtained in cross-validation and 80%/75% obtained in testing. In validation, the model predicted progression to ophthalmopathy a median of around 6.5 months before onset, with about 70% sensitivity and around 76% specificity. A discovery cohort of roughly 100 patients, roughly 40 with Graves' ophthalmopathy and under 60 with stable Graves' hyperthyroidism, was used to find distinguishing TCR V-J signatures. Prospective prediction of ophthalmopathy was tested in an independent validation cohort of fewer than 20 hyperthyroidism patients and 15 to 17 patients who later progressed to ophthalmopathy. The approximately 90 discovery patients were divided at random into training and test sets in a 7:3 ratio. The study also compared thyroid tissue and blood T-cell repertoires from five or six Graves' hyperthyroidism patients. After sampling, hyperthyroidism patients received methimazole starting at 30 mg daily, and ophthalmopathy patients received high-dose intravenous methylprednisolone. Libraries were constructed in a second round of multiplex PCR, after which size selection and purification were carried out. Sequencing of the libraries was done on an Illumina HiSeq2000 using paired-end 100 bp reads. SOAPnuke was used to process the raw data, with reads discarded if the reads contained adapters or uncalled bases, had a mean Phred below 15, or lacked an exact constant-primer or identifier match. High-quality paired reads were merged with COPE v1.2.5, and unique nucleotide sequences were defined as clonotypes. MiTCR v1.1 was used to align clonotypes to the IMGT TRBV, TRBD and TRBJ reference segments. The analysis was restricted to V-J combinations with a frequency above 0.0001, which together covered 99% to 99.2% of the repertoires. The TCS score was defined as the ratio of F50 (clonal expansion) to E x V (chaos), calculated using BLOSUM62-based TCRdist between CDR3 peptides within each V-J. Welch's t-statistics and random forest reduced 500 to 650 V-J features to 10 to 15, which were used in a naive Bayes classifier (R e1071). No statistical method was used to set the sample size in advance, and investigators knew the group allocation. TCR Vbeta CDR3 sequencing of approximately 140 peripheral blood samples (over 40 ophthalmopathy, approximately 80 hyperthyroidism and roughly 17 progressor patients) is reported in the paper.

The sample was peripheral blood mononuclear cells (PBMCs), taken at new diagnosis, from a patient treated with antithyroid drugs. This chain joins TRBV9 to TRBJ1-1; possibly the D gene is TRBD1, per 6 matching bases. The sequence was collected from a woman in her forties or fifties with Graves disease. Donor details come from another sample of the same person, matched by shared clones. The DNA is as follows: TGTGCCAGCAGCGCAGGGACATCCTGGGGGAACACTGAAGCTTTCTTT. Translated, it reads CASSAGTSWGNTEAFF. The reference TRBV9 and TRBJ1-1 proteins fill in what lies around the CDR3, so the full variable domain reads DSGVTQTPKHLITATGQRVTLRCSPRSGDLSVYWYQQSLDQGLQFLIQYYNGEERAKGNILERFSAQQFPDLHSELNLSSLELGDSALYFCASSAGTSWGNTEAFFGQGTRLTVV.